This T cell receptor (beta chain) was identified during a study of blood T cell repertoires in COVID-19 (dated by TCRdb to between 2020 and 2021). Regarding the research as a whole: Collaborator samples came from the United States, Italy and Spain and covered acute and convalescent phases of COVID-19. The prospective study material was composed of cDNA or gDNA derived from T cells, B-cell-depleted T cells, or PBMCs. The repertoires were made available in a free public database intended to serve as a resource for research on the immune response to SARS-CoV-2. Where HLA class I and class II types were available, the types were taken from metadata supplied by the sample provider, not from assay-based typing. Subjects who had been exposed to COVID-19, were actively infected with it, or had recovered from it provided the deeply sampled blood TCRbeta repertoires that made up the dataset. Samples were obtained from the ongoing ImmuneRACE study (first 160 participants) and from 1,254 subjects provided by 6 global collaborators. The sample metadata nearly always contained a de-identified subject ID, COVID-19 status, age in years and sex.

Comments on this clone: No antigen is known for it. No base qualities exist here, and no much larger clone lies one base off it.

CDR1 and CDR2 are read off the germline V gene (reference sequence) as MNHEY and SMNVEV. The cysteine opens and the phenylalanine closes a CDR3 of 15 amino acids. Only the CDR3 portion is preserved as DNA: 45 bases, with reading frame beginning at the first base. Cut back by 5 bases and 5 bases, the V and J ends lie 15 bases apart. The immunoSEQ Assay, a bias-controlled multiplex PCR, was used to amplify TCRbeta CDR3 regions from genomic DNA. The paper's data handling went like this. The number of nucleated cells in each sample was estimated from the amplification of reference gene primers within the assay. Sequence reads were collapsed and filtered to measure the absolute abundance of every unique TCRbeta CDR3 rearrangement. For each sample, productive Simpson clonality was calculated by taking the square root of Simpson's diversity index across productive rearrangements. The immuneACCESS repertoire file appears here via TCRdb, limited to in-frame rearrangements. These files lack a portion of the clones; in checked studies, under half of the deficit traces to unresolved V genes, and the cause of the others is not known. That table gives V, J and clone size, and the DNA gave D and trimming. The sample table holds under 200,000 clones, of which about 83% were seen once. Of the sample, around 3.6% falls within the top ten clones.

Enrolling through a virtual design, the prospective study's participants ranged in age from roughly 18 to 89 years and lived across roughly 24 United States geographic areas. In the prospective study, participants were assigned to cohorts based on the clinical history participants reported in a screening survey and a study questionnaire. In the prospective study, whole blood, serum and a nasopharyngeal or oropharyngeal swab were collected from each participant by mobile phlebotomists. Over a roughly 2-month period, participants in the prospective study had the option of providing additional blood draws and questionnaires. Blood samples from the prospective study were shipped frozen or at room temperature prior to DNA extraction. Here is what the overall study found, with its caveats: The amount of clinical and demographic metadata varied by source and participant and was provided uncurated.

Sequences were obtained from PBMCs or T cells enriched from blood (not recorded which). The sequence is built from TRBV27 and TRBJ2-2, and possibly TRBD2, on 5 matching bases. The TCR was taken from a woman aged 45-65 years in a cohort exposed to, infected with or recovered from COVID-19 (not recorded which). The nucleotide sequence is TGTGCCAGCAGTCCGACCACGCGAGGGACCGGGGAGCTGTTTTTT. Its coded protein is CASSPTTRGTGELFF.